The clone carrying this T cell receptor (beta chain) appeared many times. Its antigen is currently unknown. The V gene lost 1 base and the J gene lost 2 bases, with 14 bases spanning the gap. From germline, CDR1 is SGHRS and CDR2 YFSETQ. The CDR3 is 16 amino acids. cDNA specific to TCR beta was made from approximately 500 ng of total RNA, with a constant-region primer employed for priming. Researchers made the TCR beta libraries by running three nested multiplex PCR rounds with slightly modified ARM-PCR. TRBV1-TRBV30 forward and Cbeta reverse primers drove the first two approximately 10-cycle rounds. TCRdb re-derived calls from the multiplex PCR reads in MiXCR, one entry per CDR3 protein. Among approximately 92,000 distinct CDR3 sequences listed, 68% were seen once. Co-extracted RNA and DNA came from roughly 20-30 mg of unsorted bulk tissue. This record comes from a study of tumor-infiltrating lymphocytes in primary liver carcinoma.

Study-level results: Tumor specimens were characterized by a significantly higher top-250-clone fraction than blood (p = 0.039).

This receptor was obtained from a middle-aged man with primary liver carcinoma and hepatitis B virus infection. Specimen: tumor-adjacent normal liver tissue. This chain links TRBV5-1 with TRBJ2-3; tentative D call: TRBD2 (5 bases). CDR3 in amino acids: CASSLRGERTTDTQYF. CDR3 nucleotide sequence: TGCGCCAGCAGCTTGCGTGGAGAGCGGACCACAGATACGCAGTATTTT.